This TCR beta chain came from a study of shared clonotypes between healthy human individuals. The data were produced by immunoSEQ multiplex PCR, yet TCRdb's version contains in-frame clones alone and is incomplete. The sample consists of some 2.1 million clones, about 93% of them appearing once. The germline V gene encodes CDR1 SGHDT and CDR2 YYEEEE. The CDR3 has 14 residues. Trimming removed 4 bases from V and 0 bases from J; junction bases left unmatched: 4. Selected positively for CCR7 and CD45RO-negative, naive CD8 cells excluded terminally differentiated effector memory CD45RA+ cells. Sequenced input: naive CD8+ T cells from PBMCs. The sequence came from a man younger than 35 in good health. Some clones in this sample may be carry-over from other donors' samples. The rearrangement links TRBV5-6 to TRBJ2-7, with 7 bases lining up with TRBD1. This chain's CDR3 is CASSADRVSYEQYF. DNA for the CDR3: TGTGCCAGCAGCGCTGACAGGGTCTCCTACGAGCAGTACTTC.